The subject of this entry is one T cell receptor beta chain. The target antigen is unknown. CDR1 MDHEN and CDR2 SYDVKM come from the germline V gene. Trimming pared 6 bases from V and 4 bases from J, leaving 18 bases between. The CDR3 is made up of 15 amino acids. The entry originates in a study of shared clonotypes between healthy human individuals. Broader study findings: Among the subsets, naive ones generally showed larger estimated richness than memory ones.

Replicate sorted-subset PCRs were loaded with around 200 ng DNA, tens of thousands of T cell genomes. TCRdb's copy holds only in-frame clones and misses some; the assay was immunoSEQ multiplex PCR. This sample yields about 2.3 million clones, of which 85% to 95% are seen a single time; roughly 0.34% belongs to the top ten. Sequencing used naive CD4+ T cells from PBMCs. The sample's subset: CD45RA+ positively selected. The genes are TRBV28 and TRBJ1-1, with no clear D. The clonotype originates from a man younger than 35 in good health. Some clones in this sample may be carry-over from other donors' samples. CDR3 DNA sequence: TGTGCCAGCAGCCGGCTCCCCGGGGTGGGCACTGAAGCTTTCTTT. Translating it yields CASSRLPGVGTEAFF. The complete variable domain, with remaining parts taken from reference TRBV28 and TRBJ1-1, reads DVKVTQSSRYLVKRTGEKVFLECVQDMDHENMFWYRQDPGLGLRLIYFSYDVKMKEKGDIPEGYSVSREKKERFSLILESASTNQTSMYLCASSRLPGVGTEAFFGQGTRLTVV.